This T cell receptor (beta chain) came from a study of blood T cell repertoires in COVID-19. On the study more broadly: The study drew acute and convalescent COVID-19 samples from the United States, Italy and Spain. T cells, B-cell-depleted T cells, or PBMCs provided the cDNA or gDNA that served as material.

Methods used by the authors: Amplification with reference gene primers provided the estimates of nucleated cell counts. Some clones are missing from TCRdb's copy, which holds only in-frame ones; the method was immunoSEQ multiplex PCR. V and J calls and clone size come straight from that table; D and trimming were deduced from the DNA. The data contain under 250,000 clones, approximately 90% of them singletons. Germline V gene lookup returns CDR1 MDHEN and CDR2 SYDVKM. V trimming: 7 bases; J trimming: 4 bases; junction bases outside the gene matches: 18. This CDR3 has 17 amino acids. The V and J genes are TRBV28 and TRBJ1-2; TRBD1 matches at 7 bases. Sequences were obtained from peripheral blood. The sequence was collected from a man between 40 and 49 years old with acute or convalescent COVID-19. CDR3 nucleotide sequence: TGTGCCAGCACCACGACAGGGACCCGCTTCGAGGGCTATGGCTACACCTTC. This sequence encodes CASTTTGTRFEGYGYTF.